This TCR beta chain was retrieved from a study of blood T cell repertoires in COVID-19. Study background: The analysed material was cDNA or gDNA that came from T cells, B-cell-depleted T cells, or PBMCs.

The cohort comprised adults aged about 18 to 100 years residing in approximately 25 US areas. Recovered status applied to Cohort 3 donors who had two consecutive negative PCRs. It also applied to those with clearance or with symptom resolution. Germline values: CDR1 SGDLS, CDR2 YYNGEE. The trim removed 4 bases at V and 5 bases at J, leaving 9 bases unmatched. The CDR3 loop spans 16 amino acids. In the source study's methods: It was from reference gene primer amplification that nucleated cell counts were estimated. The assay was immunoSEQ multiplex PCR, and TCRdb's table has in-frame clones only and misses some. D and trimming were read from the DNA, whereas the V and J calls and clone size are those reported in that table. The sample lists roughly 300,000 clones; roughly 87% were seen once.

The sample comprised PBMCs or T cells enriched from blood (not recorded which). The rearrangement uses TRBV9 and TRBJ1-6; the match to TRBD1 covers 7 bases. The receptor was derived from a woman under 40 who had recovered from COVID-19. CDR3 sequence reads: CASSPRQGLDNSPLHF. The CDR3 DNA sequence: TGTGCCAGCAGCCCAAGACAGGGTCTAGATAATTCACCCCTCCACTTT. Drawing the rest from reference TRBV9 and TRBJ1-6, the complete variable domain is DSGVTQTPKHLITATGQRVTLRCSPRSGDLSVYWYQQSLDQGLQFLIQYYNGEERAKGNILERFSAQQFPDLHSELNLSSLELGDSALYFCASSPRQGLDNSPLHFGNGTRLTVT.